Given below is one TCR beta chain in context. The antigen is not known. The PCR was carried out with 60 Vbeta primers and 13 Jbeta primers. Assay: immunoSEQ multiplex PCR; the TCRdb copy retains only in-frame clones and omits some. Among roughly 160,000 clones listed, 70% to 85% were seen once. The data are from a study of cytomegalovirus exposure and HLA in healthy donors. This CDR3 is built from 15 residues. The V and J ends lost 4 bases and 7 bases, in that order; junction bases with no gene match: 9. From germline, CDR1 is LNHDA and CDR2 SQIVND (reference sequence). Broader study findings: The study labeled more than 150 TCR beta chains cytomegalovirus-associated. Presence/absence results assume similar sequencing depth per donor, which may not hold. Later work showed greater clonal expansion in HLA-associated TCR beta chains than in equally common others.

The receptor was derived from a man in his forties in good health and CMV-seronegative. This chain links TRBV19 with TRBJ2-1; 8 bases line up with TRBD1. Material for sequencing was PBMCs. This chain's CDR3 is CASSTAGGPSNEQFF. CDR3 sequence (DNA): TGTGCCAGTAGTACAGCAGGGGGCCCCTCAAATGAGCAGTTCTTC.